Included here is one TCR beta chain sequence, with context. Antigen: not known. The CDR3 spans 15 residues. The ends were cut back, 8 bases at V and 3 bases at J, with 17 bases in the middle. CDR1 is MNHNY and CDR2 is SVGAGI in the germline V gene (reference sequence). These data originate in a study of cytomegalovirus exposure and HLA in healthy donors. Regarding the study as a whole: In vitro, a few CMV-associated chains proved specific for CMV antigens. In a later analysis, V- and J-gene trimming of beta chains associated with a DCLRE1C missense variant, replicated independently. Equally common other TCR beta chains were less clonally expanded than HLA-associated ones, a later analysis found. Excluded: some indistinguishable V segments such as TRBV6-2 and TRBV6-3.

The PCR was carried out with 60 Vbeta primers and 13 Jbeta primers. TCRdb's table, derived via immunoSEQ multiplex PCR, lists solely in-frame clones and lacks some. The top ten hold over 3% of the sample, which has about 93,000 clones, 82% seen once. J is TRBJ1-5 and V is TRBV6-6; perhaps TRBD1 as D (6 bases). The source is a man between 45 and 60 years old in good health and CMV-seronegative. The material sequenced was PBMCs. The CDR3 protein is CASLREGGNNQPQHF. CDR3 sequence (DNA): TGTGCCAGCCTTAGGGAGGGGGGGAACAATCAGCCCCAGCATTTT.